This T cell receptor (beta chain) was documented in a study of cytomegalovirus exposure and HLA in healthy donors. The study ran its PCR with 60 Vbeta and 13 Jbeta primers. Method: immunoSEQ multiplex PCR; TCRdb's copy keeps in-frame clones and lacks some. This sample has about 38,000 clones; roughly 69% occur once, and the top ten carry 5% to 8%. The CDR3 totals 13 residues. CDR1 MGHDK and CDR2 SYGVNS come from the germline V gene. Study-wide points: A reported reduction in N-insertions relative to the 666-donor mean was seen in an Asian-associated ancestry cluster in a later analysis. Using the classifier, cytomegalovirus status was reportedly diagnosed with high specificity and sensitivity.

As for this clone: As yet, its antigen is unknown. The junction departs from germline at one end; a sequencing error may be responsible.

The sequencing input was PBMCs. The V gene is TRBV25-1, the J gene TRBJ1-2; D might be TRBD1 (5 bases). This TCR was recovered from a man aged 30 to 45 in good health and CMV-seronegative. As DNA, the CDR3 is TGTGCCAGCAGTGAATATTCGGCAGGGCGTGAAATCTTC. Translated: CASSEYSAGREIF.